A single sample gave rise to the 20 T cell receptor beta chains below, sequenced in a study of spatial heterogeneity in lung cancer. TCRdb itself ran the 5' RACE reads through MiXCR, one entry per CDR3 protein. The sample records roughly 14,000 distinct CDR3 sequences, roughly a tenth being singletons. As for time point: sample taken at primary tumor resection. Whole RNA, which was extracted from tumor, nontumor lung tissue or frozen PBMC, was sequenced without any cell sorting. The starting material was PBMCs, obtained at surgery. The receptors derive from a male donor with early-stage non-small cell lung cancer.

This clonotype was seen repeatedly, ten times or more. The chain couples TRBV3-1 to TRBJ2-1; D remains unclear. V dropped 1 base and J dropped 0 bases, with 1 base sitting between them. CDR3 length: 13 residues. In germline, CDR1 is LGHDT, CDR2 YNNKEL (reference sequence). The DNA for the CDR3 is TGTGCCAGCAGCCAAGTCTCCTACAATGAGCAGTTCTTC. Translated: CASSQVSYNEQFF.

This clonotype came up many times. This sequence joins TRBV20-1 and TRBJ2-1; D not resolved. The CDR3 loop spans 12 amino acids. The V gene lost 7 bases and the J gene lost 8 bases, with 15 bases spanning the gap. The germline V gene has CDR1 DFQATT and CDR2 SNEGSKA (reference sequence). The CDR3 here is CSVRIATDEQFF. As DNA, the CDR3 is TGCAGTGTTCGGATCGCGACGGATGAGCAGTTCTTC.

This clonotype appeared a few times. This may be a read error: a much more frequent sequence differs by one nucleotide. The rearrangement links TRBV13 to TRBJ2-3; D is uncertain. V dropped 9 bases and J dropped 2 bases, with 18 bases sitting between them. The germline gives CDR1 PRHDT, CDR2 FYEKMQ (reference sequence). There are 15 residues in the CDR3. The CDR3 DNA is TGTGCCAGAAGCCCAGGAGTGGGGTCCACAGATACGCAGTATTTT. Translating gives CARSPGVGSTDTQYF. The variable domain in full, with the rest retrieved from reference TRBV13 and TRBJ2-3, is AAGVIQSPRHLIKEKRETATLKCYPIPRHDTVYWYQQGPGQDPQFLISFYEKMQSDKGSIPDRFSAQQFSDYHSELNMSSLELGDSALYFCARSPGVGSTDTQYFGPGTRLTVL.

The DNA of the CDR3 is TGTGCCAGCAGTCCGGGCCTCGGGACTCAGGCTTACAATGAGCAGTTCTTC. Protein sequence: CASSPGLGTQAYNEQFF. V and J are TRBV27 and TRBJ2-1; a possible D gene is TRBD2 (6 bases). Trimming cost V 5 bases and J 4 bases, with 21 bases left between them. Germline-derived CDR1 and CDR2 are MNHEY and SMNVEV (reference sequence). The CDR3 covers 17 residues.

Note on this clonotype: A much bigger clone sits one base away, suggesting this may be a read error. The gene calls are TRBV19 and TRBJ2-7, with 7 positions matching TRBD2. J was trimmed by 6 bases and V by 5 bases; bases with no gene match: 7. CDR3 length: 13 residues. Germline assignment: CDR1 LNHDA and CDR2 SQIVND (reference sequence). CDR3 sequence reads: CASSALWEGEQYF. DNA of the CDR3: TGTGCCAGTAGTGCCCTCTGGGAGGGCGAGCAGTACTTC.

V gene TRBV12-5 combines with J gene TRBJ2-7; D unclear. The CDR3 is made up of 10 amino acids. The V gene lost 7 bases and the J gene lost 2 bases, with 3 bases spanning the gap. Germline CDR1 LGHNT, CDR2 FRNRAP. This CDR3 is CASAPYEQYF. CDR3 bases: TGTGCTAGTGCCCCCTACGAGCAGTACTTC.

This clonotype is deemed medium-sized (0.01 to 0.1%). The V call is TRBV7-3, the J call TRBJ2-3, with D tentatively TRBD1 (6 bases). CDR3 length equals 14 residues. Between the trimmed V and J ends, which lost 3 bases and 4 bases, there was a span of 11 bases. Germline V CDR1 and CDR2: SGHTA, FQGTGA. CDR3 loop: CASSLSGVADTQYF. CDR3 nucleotide sequence: TGTGCCAGCAGCTTGTCAGGGGTTGCAGATACGCAGTATTTT.

This clonotype has ten or more counts. The rearrangement joins TRBV5-4 to TRBJ2-3; 14 bases agree with TRBD2. The J segment lost 3 bases and the V segment lost 0 bases, leaving 9 bases of the junction unmatched. The CDR3 consists of 19 residues. Germline values: CDR1 SGHNT, CDR2 YYREEE (reference sequence). CDR3 DNA sequence: TGTGCCAGCAGCTTGGGGACTAGCGGGAGGCAGGGGAGGACAGATACGCAGTATTTT. Its protein product is CASSLGTSGRQGRTDTQYF.

This clonotype was counted many times. This CDR3 is CASSLYPGLAQETQYF. CDR3 in DNA: TGCGCCAGCAGCTTGTATCCGGGACTAGCGCAAGAGACCCAGTACTTC. V usage is TRBV5-1 and J usage is TRBJ2-5; 10 bases align to TRBD2. Unmatched junction bases numbered 5, after V lost 1 base and J lost 2 bases. Germline CDR1 and CDR2: SGHRS and YFSETQ. The length of the CDR3 is 16 residues.

The genes are TRBV3-1 and TRBJ2-3; no clear D. The DNA end is a closer match to TRBJ1-5, so the J assignment may be wrong. The germline gives CDR1 LGHDT, CDR2 YNNKEL (reference sequence). There are 18 residues in the CDR3. The CDR3 region is CASSPDWRSLRGADTQHF. The CDR3, as DNA: TGTGCCAGCAGCCCGGACTGGCGGTCACTTCGTGGCGCAGATACGCAGCATTTT.

This CDR3 is CASSLERSSYEQYF. Here the CDR3 DNA reads TGCGCCAGCAGCTTGGAGAGGAGCTCCTACGAGCAGTACTTC. This chain uses TRBV5-1 with TRBJ2-7; D call uncertain. V was clipped by 0 bases and J by 0 bases, with 7 bases between them. This CDR3 comprises 14 residues. CDR1 and CDR2 (germline): SGHRS, YFSETQ.

The rearrangement links TRBV5-4 to TRBJ1-2, with 7 bases matching TRBD1. From germline, CDR1 is SGHNT and CDR2 YYREEE (reference sequence). This CDR3 comprises 13 residues. Germline trimming cut 7 bases from V and 6 bases from J; bases unmatched to any gene: 9. CDR3 coding DNA: TGTGCCAGCGGCCGGACAGGAGAAGATGGCTACACCTTC. This sequence encodes CASGRTGEDGYTF.

The rearrangement uses TRBV29-1 and TRBJ2-3; D tentatively fits TRBD1 or TRBD2 (7 bases each). Trimming left V 5 bases short and J 0 bases short, with 12 bases between. Germline lookup yields CDR1 SQVTM and CDR2 ANQGSEA. CDR3 length: 14 residues. The CDR3 sequence is CSVRQGGSTDTQYF. In DNA form, the CDR3 reads TGCAGCGTTCGCCAGGGGGGGAGCACAGATACGCAGTATTTT.

The genes are TRBV29-1 and TRBJ2-3; possibly TRBD1 or TRBD2 for D (5 bases each). Germline-derived CDR1 and CDR2 are SQVTM and ANQGSEA. V was pared by 7 bases and J by 1 base, with 15 bases between. CDR3 length: 14 residues. The CDR3 loop reads CSAQKTGRTDTQYF. The CDR3 DNA follows: TGCAGCGCCCAAAAAACGGGGCGCACAGATACGCAGTATTTT.

This clonotype was seen repeatedly, ten times or more. This sequence joins TRBV10-3 and TRBJ2-7, with TRBD2 matching over 14 bases. The V segment lost 2 bases and the J segment 9 bases; nucleotides outside the gene matches: 6. The germline CDR1 and CDR2 sequences are ENHRY and SYGVKD. The CDR3 has 15 residues. The CDR3 DNA follows: TGTGCCATCAGTGAGCCGGGACTAGCGGGAGCCGGGCAGTACTTC. Translated, it gives CAISEPGLAGAGQYF.

This clonotype was observed at least ten times. The chain is built from TRBV6-5 and TRBJ1-1; D might be TRBD1 (6 bases). The CDR3 contains 15 residues. Trimming shortened V by 0 bases and J by 8 bases, and 16 bases separated the two germline ends. Germline CDR1 and CDR2: MNHEY and SVGAGI. CDR3 loop: CASSYSYREGSEAFF. As DNA, the CDR3 is TGTGCCAGCAGTTACTCTTACAGGGAGGGCTCCGAAGCTTTCTTT.

This clonotype showed up many times. The V call is TRBV7-3, the J call TRBJ2-2; 9 nucleotides align to TRBD1. Germline V gene lookup returns CDR1 SGHTA and CDR2 FQGTGA. Unmatched junction bases numbered 9, after V lost 4 bases and J lost 6 bases. The CDR3 runs 16 residues. In DNA, the CDR3 is TGTGCCAGCAGCTCCGACAGGGGGAGGAAGGCCGGGGAGCTGTTTTTT. Translated, it gives CASSSDRGRKAGELFF.

This clonotype appeared many times. The rearrangement joins TRBV1 to TRBJ2-2; TRBD1 reflects the table's D call only, with no check against the DNA. TRBV1 is marked as a pseudogene. The CDR3 has 16 amino acids. This CDR3 reads CTSSPGGRERAGELFF. CDR3 coding DNA: TGCACCAGCAGCCCTGGGGGGCGAGAGCGCGCCGGGGAGCTGTTTTTT.

The chain recombines TRBV7-3 with TRBJ2-1; 9 nucleotides match TRBD2. The CDR3 is made up of 15 amino acids. V gave up 5 bases and J gave up 9 bases; unmatched junction bases: 11. Germline V gives CDR1 SGHTA, CDR2 FQGTGA. CDR3 residues: CASSAGLAVGFEQFF. CDR3 in DNA: TGTGCCAGCAGCGCGGGACTAGCCGTAGGGTTTGAGCAGTTCTTC.

This clonotype was detected ten times or more. V gene TRBV9 combines with J gene TRBJ1-3; D not certain. CDR1 and CDR2 (germline): SGDLS, YYNGEE. CDR3 length: 15 amino acids. Between the trimmed V and J ends, which lost 0 bases and 8 bases, there was a span of 15 bases. CDR3 bases: TGTGCCAGCAGCGTAGACCCAGGAGGTGTGGACACCATATATTTT. As protein: CASSVDPGGVDTIYF.